Listed here are 29 T cell receptor beta chains from one sample, sequenced in a study of shared clonotypes between healthy human individuals. CD45RO-negative, CCR7-positively selected cells formed the naive CD8 fraction, excluding terminally differentiated effector memory CD45RA+ cells. Generated by immunoSEQ multiplex PCR, the TCRdb table keeps only in-frame clones and is missing some. The table records millions of clones, approximately 94% of them present only once. The source material was naive CD8+ T cells from PBMCs. These receptors were collected from a man between 18 and 29 years old in good health. Some clones in this sample may be carry-over from other donors' samples.

The chain combines TRBV27 with TRBJ2-7, with TRBD2 matching over 13 bases. The CDR3 runs to 15 residues. V lost 4 bases to trimming and J lost 5 bases; unmatched junction nucleotides: 5. CDR1 and CDR2 from the germline V gene are MNHEY and SMNVEV (reference sequence). This CDR3 reads CASSSLAGGLNEQYF. CDR3 DNA: TGTGCCAGCAGTTCACTAGCGGGAGGGTTGAACGAGCAGTACTTC.

This sequence joins TRBV28 and TRBJ1-5, with D tentatively TRBD1 (6 bases). The CDR3 consists of 15 residues. Trimming shortened V by 5 bases and J by 7 bases, and 18 bases separated the two germline ends. Germline V CDR1 and CDR2: MDHEN, SYDVKM. The CDR3 sequence is CASSLYASGGQPQHF. DNA for the CDR3: TGTGCCAGCAGTCTATATGCTTCGGGGGGCCAGCCCCAGCATTTT.

The chain combines TRBV7-9 with TRBJ2-7, with TRBD1 as a possible D gene (5 bases). The CDR3 covers 13 residues. V gave up 5 bases and J gave up 7 bases, with 15 bases separating them. Germline V gene data show CDR1 as SEHNR and CDR2 as FQNEAQ (reference sequence). The CDR3 sequence is CASSPTDKSEQYF. CDR3 nucleotide sequence: TGTGCCAGCAGCCCCACGGACAAATCGGAGCAGTACTTC.

CDR3 in amino acids: CASSQGWGQTYEQYF. In DNA, the CDR3 is TGCGCCAGCAGCCAAGGGTGGGGGCAAACCTACGAGCAGTACTTC. V usage is TRBV4-3 and J usage is TRBJ2-7; possible D gene TRBD1, 6 bases. Germline V gene data show CDR1 as LGHNA and CDR2 as YSLEER. The CDR3 is made up of 15 amino acids. Trimming removed 1 base at V and 2 bases at J, with 12 bases between.

The rearrangement joins TRBV27 to TRBJ2-7, with 9 bases that match TRBD1. Losses at the gene ends were 2 bases for V and 5 bases for J; bases not matched to a gene: 4. Germline V gene sequence: CDR1 MNHEY, CDR2 SMNVEV (reference sequence). The CDR3 spans 14 residues. Here the CDR3 reads CASSLGTGIHEQYF. The DNA of the CDR3 is TGTGCCAGCAGTTTAGGGACAGGGATCCACGAGCAGTACTTC.

The V call is TRBV5-8, the J call TRBJ2-1; TRBD1 might be the D (7 bases). V lost 4 bases and J lost 6, with 26 bases in between. From germline, CDR1 is SGHTS and CDR2 YDEGEE. The CDR3 is made up of 18 amino acids. CDR3 protein: CASSAGQFGPNFGNEQFF. DNA for the CDR3: TGTGCCAGCAGCGCGGGACAGTTCGGACCCAACTTCGGCAATGAGCAGTTCTTC.

The gene calls are TRBV7-9 and TRBJ2-7; 11 nucleotides align to TRBD2. Germline values: CDR1 SEHNR, CDR2 FQNEAQ (reference sequence). The CDR3 runs 15 residues. The ends lost 5 bases at V and 1 base at J; junction bases unmatched: 4. The CDR3 protein is CASSPTSGSSYEQYF. CDR3 nucleotide sequence: TGTGCCAGCAGCCCTACTAGCGGGAGTTCCTACGAGCAGTACTTC.

The V call is TRBV19, the J call TRBJ1-1, with D uncertain. V was trimmed by 5 bases and J by 0 bases, leaving 19 bases between them. CDR3 size: 17 residues. Germline V gene lookup returns CDR1 LNHDA and CDR2 SQIVND (reference sequence). CDR3 sequence (DNA): TGTGCCAGTAGTCCATTTCCCCCGGACGCCTTGAACACTGAAGCTTTCTTT. It yields the protein CASSPFPPDALNTEAFF.

The count of this clone is one. The chain has TRBV7-9 and TRBJ2-5; D gene unclear. The CDR3 contains 15 residues. Looked up from germline, CDR1 is SEHNR and CDR2 is FQNEAQ (reference sequence). The germline V and J ends were trimmed by 2 bases and 4 bases, with 14 bases remaining between them. CDR3 protein: CASSLSPRPAETQYF. CDR3 sequence (DNA): TGTGCCAGCAGCTTATCCCCTCGGCCAGCAGAGACCCAGTACTTC.

The CDR3 DNA is TGCGCCAGCAGCCAAGAAAGCATCAGGGGCGAATCTGGCTACACCTTC. It yields the protein CASSQESIRGESGYTF. The chain has TRBV4-1 and TRBJ1-2; tentatively, D is TRBD1 (6 bases). CDR3 length: 16 residues. Germline CDR1 MGHRA, CDR2 YSYEKL. The V end lost 0 bases, the J end lost 7 bases, and 18 bases lay between the germline ends.

The rearrangement links TRBV7-9 to TRBJ2-5; D perhaps matches TRBD1 (7 bases). This CDR3 comprises 18 residues. Germline V gene data show CDR1 as SEHNR and CDR2 as FQNEAQ (reference sequence). The germline V and J ends were trimmed by 5 bases and 7 bases, with 29 bases remaining between them. The CDR3 loop reads CASSRPRGLATNRWTQYF. The CDR3 DNA follows: TGTGCCAGCAGCCGCCCTAGGGGGCTAGCGACCAACCGGTGGACCCAGTACTTC.

The J gene is TRBJ1-3, the V gene TRBV7-9; D uncertain. Looked up from germline, CDR1 is SEHNR and CDR2 is FQNEAQ (reference sequence). Deletions cut 1 base from V and 0 bases from J, with 10 bases between. The CDR3 totals 16 residues. In DNA, the CDR3 is TGTGCCAGCAGCTTAGAACGGACCTCCTCTGGAAACACCATATATTTT. Its translation: CASSLERTSSGNTIYF.

This chain joins TRBV13 and TRBJ2-1, with TRBD1 matching 9 bases. CDR3 length equals 16 residues. J gave up 4 bases and V 3 bases, and 7 bases lay outside the gene matches. Germline V gene sequence: CDR1 PRHDT, CDR2 FYEKMQ (reference sequence). The CDR3 bases are TGTGCCAGCAGCTTCCCCGGGACAGGGTCTTACAATGAGCAGTTCTTC. Amino acid sequence: CASSFPGTGSYNEQFF. Combining the CDR3 with reference TRBV13 and TRBJ2-1 gives the whole variable domain AAGVIQSPRHLIKEKRETATLKCYPIPRHDTVYWYQQGPGQDPQFLISFYEKMQSDKGSIPDRFSAQQFSDYHSELNMSSLELGDSALYFCASSFPGTGSYNEQFFGPGTRLTVL.

The chain carries TRBV27 and TRBJ2-5; 9 bases align to TRBD2. This CDR3 is built from 17 residues. Looked up from germline, CDR1 is MNHEY and CDR2 is SMNVEV (reference sequence). V lost 0 bases and J lost 1; bases outside the gene matches: 6. The CDR3 region is CASSLSSVREGQETQYF. CDR3 DNA sequence: TGTGCCAGCAGTTTATCATCGGTGCGGGAGGGCCAAGAGACCCAGTACTTC.

This chain uses TRBV27 with TRBJ2-1; a possible D gene is TRBD1 (7 bases). Per the germline V gene, CDR1 is MNHEY and CDR2 is SMNVEV (reference sequence). The CDR3 is 16 amino acids. Trimming shortened V by 3 bases and J by 7 bases, and 19 bases separated the two germline ends. The CDR3 nucleotides read TGTGCCAGCAGTTTTAAAGACAGGGCGGGAACTAATGAGCAGTTCTTC. This codes for CASSFKDRAGTNEQFF.

The genes are TRBV11-2 and TRBJ2-7, with a tentative D call TRBD1 (5 bases). Germline CDR1 reads SGHAT; CDR2 reads FQNNGV. This CDR3 region has 15 residues. Trimming pared 2 bases from V and 1 base from J, leaving 12 bases between. In DNA, the CDR3 is TGTGCCAGCAGCTTATCGGCAGGGAAATCCTACGAGCAGTACTTC. Protein sequence: CASSLSAGKSYEQYF. Variable domain in full (rest from reference TRBV11-2 and TRBJ2-7): EAGVAQSPRYKIIEKRQSVAFWCNPISGHATLYWYQQILGQGPKLLIQFQNNGVVDDSQLPKDRFSAERLKGVDSTLKIQPAKLEDSAVYLCASSLSAGKSYEQYFGPGTRLTVT.

The count of this clone is one. The chain carries TRBV7-2 and TRBJ2-7; D is possibly TRBD2 (5 bases). The CDR3 length is 16 residues. Trimming shortened V by 5 bases and J by 0 bases, and 17 bases separated the two germline ends. The germline V gene has CDR1 SGHTA and CDR2 FQGNSA. The CDR3: CASSQVSRVSSYEQYF. CDR3 DNA: TGTGCCAGCAGCCAGGTGTCGCGGGTGAGCTCCTACGAGCAGTACTTC.

V usage is TRBV7-8 and J usage is TRBJ2-2; 7 positions agree with TRBD2. CDR1 and CDR2 (germline): SGHVS, FQNEAQ. The CDR3 has 15 amino acids. V trimming: 6 bases; J trimming: 3 bases; junction bases outside the gene matches: 7. The CDR3 bases are TGTGCCAGCAGGCACCCGGGACTACACACCGGGGAGCTGTTTTTT. Residues: CASRHPGLHTGELFF.

This clone occurred a few times. As DNA, the CDR3 is TGCAGCGTTGAGAACACCGGGGAGCTGTTTTTT. It codes for CSVENTGELFF. This chain links TRBV29-1 with TRBJ2-2; no clear D. The CDR3 is made up of 11 amino acids. Germline loops: CDR1 SQVTM, CDR2 ANQGSEA. V lost 3 bases to trimming and J lost 1 base, with 0 bases between them.

This chain links TRBV7-9 with TRBJ1-6; D is undetermined. This CDR3 contains 9 residues. Germline CDR1 is SEHNR and CDR2 is FQNEAQ (reference sequence). V dropped 8 bases and J dropped 10 bases, with 3 bases sitting between them. In nucleotides, the CDR3 is TGTGCCAGCGGCTCACCCCTCCACTTT. Its translation: CASGSPLHF.

This clone was seen only once. This chain uses TRBV7-5 with TRBJ2-7; whether TRBD1, the table's D call, matches the DNA was not checked. TRBV7-5 is a pseudogene segment. This CDR3 contains 13 residues. The CDR3 DNA is TGTGCCAGACCCCGGGACAGGGACTACGAGCAGTACTTC. Protein: CARPRDRDYEQYF.

The rearrangement links TRBV7-8 to TRBJ1-4; D gene uncertain. The V gene's germline CDR1 is SGHVS and CDR2 FQNEAQ. The CDR3 spans 13 residues. Trimming took off 5 bases at V and 8 bases at J, with 12 bases between the two ends. CDR3 amino acids: CASSPTRREKLFF. The CDR3 nucleotides are TGTGCCAGCAGCCCGACGAGGCGAGAAAAACTGTTTTTT.

The J gene is TRBJ1-4, the V gene TRBV4-1; D perhaps matches TRBD1 (5 bases). This CDR3 has 16 residues. Germline CDR1 MGHRA, CDR2 YSYEKL. Trimming took off 6 bases at V and 8 bases at J, with 22 bases between the two ends. The CDR3 DNA reads as TGCGCCAGCAGTCCTCAGTGGGGGTTAATGGGCGAAAAACTGTTTTTT. Encoded protein: CASSPQWGLMGEKLFF.

This chain connects TRBV4-1 to TRBJ1-3, with no clear D. The CDR3 is 14 residues long. In germline, CDR1 is MGHRA, CDR2 YSYEKL. Between the trimmed V and J ends, which lost 0 bases and 7 bases, there was a span of 10 bases. The CDR3 sequence: CASSQEEGSNTIYF. The CDR3 coding sequence is TGCGCCAGCAGCCAAGAAGAGGGAAGTAACACCATATATTTT.

The rearrangement uses TRBV27 and TRBJ1-2; no reliable D call. The germline V gene encodes CDR1 MNHEY and CDR2 SMNVEV (reference sequence). This CDR3 spans 10 amino acids. V lost 10 bases and J 6 bases, leaving 9 bases between the germline ends. CDR3 DNA: TGTGCCACCAGGCATAATGGCTACACCTTC. This encodes CATRHNGYTF.

The chain is built from TRBV5-1 and TRBJ2-1; D remains ambiguous. Trimming cost V 4 bases and J 2 bases, with 19 bases left between them. The CDR3 extends over 17 amino acids. In germline, CDR1 is SGHRS, CDR2 YFSETQ. The CDR3 region is CASSPPLVRPTYNEQFF. CDR3 nucleotide sequence: TGCGCCAGCAGCCCCCCTTTAGTCCGGCCCACCTACAATGAGCAGTTCTTC.

The chain employs TRBV7-9 and TRBJ2-1; TRBD2 agrees at 9 bases. The V gene's germline CDR1 is SEHNR and CDR2 FQNEAQ (reference sequence). The CDR3 extends over 16 amino acids. V was pared by 2 bases and J by 7 bases, with 9 bases of the junction left unmatched. The CDR3 spells CASSLSFIAGANEQFF. The CDR3 DNA reads TGTGCCAGCAGCTTAAGTTTTATAGCGGGGGCAAATGAGCAGTTCTTC.

The chain has TRBV9 and TRBJ2-1, with 8 positions matching TRBD1. V shed 4 bases, J shed 7 bases, and the junction held 13 bases outside the gene matches. Germline V gives CDR1 SGDLS, CDR2 YYNGEE. The CDR3 consists of 16 residues. CDR3 loop: CASSPHPDRVGNEQFF. The CDR3 DNA reads as TGTGCCAGCAGCCCTCATCCGGACAGGGTCGGGAATGAGCAGTTCTTC.

Comment on this clone: Other DNA sequences within the sample encode an identical CDR3. The rearrangement uses TRBV4-1 and TRBJ2-4; D unclear. Trimming removed 1 base from V and 0 bases from J, with 7 bases in between. CDR3 length: 15 amino acids. Germline V gene data show CDR1 as MGHRA and CDR2 as YSYEKL. Here the CDR3 DNA reads TGCGCCAGCAGCCAAGTAGGCGTAGCCAAAAACATTCAGTACTTC. Translated: CASSQVGVAKNIQYF.